This TCR beta chain originates from a study of T cells after yellow fever vaccination. TCRdb used MiXCR to reprocess the 5' RACE reads, holding one entry per CDR3 protein. The profile shows approximately 58,000 distinct CDR3 sequences, approximately 6% of them singletons. Sequencing used PBMCs, either bulk or a sorted T-cell subset (CD4+, CD8+, memory, or dextramer-sorted; not recorded which), obtained on the day of the yellow fever booster vaccination. The sequence derives from a man aged 18 to 30 who received the YFV17D yellow fever vaccine.

The CDR3 protein is CASSKARSSHTGELFF. CDR3 DNA: TGTGCCAGCAGCAAAGCGAGGTCGTCGCACACCGGGGAGCTGTTTTTT. The chain carries TRBV21-1 and TRBJ2-2. TRBV21-1 is shown as a pseudogene. This CDR3 region has 16 residues.